Listed below are T cell receptor beta chains from one sample, sequenced in a study of cytomegalovirus exposure and HLA in healthy donors. Sequencing was performed with immunoSEQ multiplex PCR; in TCRdb, only in-frame clones are kept and a portion is missing. The sample features 150,000 or so clones, with 1.5% to 2% in its top ten. What was sequenced was PBMCs. Every receptor here comes from a woman aged 45-65 years in good health and CMV-seronegative. Each CDR3 is given with its conserved first and last residue. The D gene is left open where the match is weak.

V	D	J	DNA	CDR3
TRBV18	TRBD2	TRBJ2-2	TGTGCCAGCTCACCGGCCGGGACTAGCGGGAGCGCGAACACCGGGGAGCTGTTTTTT	CASSPAGTSGSANTGELFF
TRBV28	TRBD1	TRBJ2-7	TGTGCCAGCACCCCACCGGGACAGGCTCTTAAAGCGGCCTACGAGCAGTACTTC	CASTPPGQALKAAYEQYF
TRBV6-1	-	TRBJ1-4	TGTGCCAGCAGTGAAGTACAGCTTGCAACTAATGAAAAACTGTTTTTT	CASSEVQLATNEKLFF
TRBV4-3	TRBD2	TRBJ2-2	TGCGCCAGCAGCCGAAAGACTAGCGGGAGTTCGGCCGGGGAGCTGTTTTTT	CASSRKTSGSSAGELFF
TRBV19	-	TRBJ1-2	TGTGCCAGTAGCCGAGGCGGGACCCATGGCTACACCTTC	CASSRGGTHGYTF
TRBV5-8	TRBD1	TRBJ2-7	TGTGCCAGCAGCTCCGGGACAGGGTACTACGAGCAGTACTTC	CASSSGTGYYEQYF
TRBV5-4	TRBD2	TRBJ2-3	TGTGCCAGCAGCCCCGATAGCGGGGGGGGCACAGATACGCAGTATTTT	CASSPDSGGGTDTQYF
TRBV2	-	TRBJ2-1	TGTGCCAGCAGTGAAATAACGGGACACAACAATGAGCAGTTCTTC	CASSEITGHNNEQFF
TRBV28	-	TRBJ1-1	TGTGCCAGCACACAAAACACTGAAGCTTTCTTT	CASTQNTEAFF
TRBV10-3	TRBD2	TRBJ2-3	TGTGCCATCACCTCGTTGGGCGGGGGAAGCACAGATACGCAGTATTTT	CAITSLGGGSTDTQYF
TRBV18	TRBD2	TRBJ2-3	TGTGCCAGCTCCCGCTCCCTAGCGGAACTCACAGATACGCAGTATTTT	CASSRSLAELTDTQYF
TRBV25-1	-	TRBJ1-2	TGTGCCAGCAGTGAAGAGGGTACTAACTATGGCTACACCTTC	CASSEEGTNYGYTF
TRBV19	-	TRBJ1-2	TGTGCCAGTAGTATATCCGGTCGCTATGATGGCTACACCTTC	CASSISGRYDGYTF
TRBV28	TRBD1	TRBJ1-4	TGTGCCAGCAGTTTGAGACAGGGGTACGCAACTAATGAAAAACTGTTTTTT	CASSLRQGYATNEKLFF
TRBV19	-	TRBJ1-3	TGTGCCAGTACTCAGGGCAGCTCTGGAAACACCATATATTTT	CASTQGSSGNTIYF
TRBV5-1	-	TRBJ2-5	TGCGCCAGCAGCCTTGCACAGGGCCAAGAGACCCAGTACTTC	CASSLAQGQETQYF
TRBV18	-	TRBJ1-4	TGTGCCAGCTCACCACAGGGGACTAATGAAAAACTGTTTTTT	CASSPQGTNEKLFF
TRBV7-2	TRBD2	TRBJ2-1	TGTGCCAGCAGCCTATACTCTAGCGGGGAGCAGTTCTTC	CASSLYSSGEQFF
TRBV7-2	-	TRBJ2-3	TGTGCCAGCAGCCCACATGGAGGCAGGGGCACCACAGATACGCAGTATTTT	CASSPHGGRGTTDTQYF
TRBV15	-	TRBJ1-5	TGTGCCACCAGCAGAGAGGACAGAGGCAATCAGCCCCAGCATTTT	CATSREDRGNQPQHF
TRBV5-1	-	TRBJ2-2	TGCGCCAGCAGCTTGACTAGCAGTGCCACCGGGGAGCTGTTTTTT	CASSLTSSATGELFF
TRBV28	TRBD2	TRBJ2-2	TGTGCCAGCAGTTCACCCGGGACTAAGGCCGGGGAGCTGTTTTTT	CASSSPGTKAGELFF
TRBV28	-	TRBJ2-1	TGTGCCAGCACTGAACGCGATGAGCAGTTCTTC	CASTERDEQFF
TRBV28	-	TRBJ1-2	TGTGCCAGCACCCCGGGGGGTGCTAACTATGGCTACACCTTC	CASTPGGANYGYTF
TRBV28	TRBD1	TRBJ1-2	TGTGCCAGCAGTGTTGGGACAGCTCAATATGGCTACACCTTC	CASSVGTAQYGYTF
TRBV9	-	TRBJ2-3	TGTGCCAGCAGCCCCGGAGGGCAGGGAAGCACAGATACGCAGTATTTT	CASSPGGQGSTDTQYF
TRBV6-1	TRBD1	TRBJ2-7	TGTGCCAGCAGTGAACCGATAGGGACAGGGTTCTACGAGCAGTACTTC	CASSEPIGTGFYEQYF
TRBV30	-	TRBJ1-3	TGTGCCTGGACGAGCCGGTCTGGAAACACCATATATTTT	CAWTSRSGNTIYF
TRBV6-1	TRBD1	TRBJ2-1	TGTGCCAGCAGTGAAGGACAGGGGGCAGATGAGCAGTTCTTC	CASSEGQGADEQFF
TRBV9	-	TRBJ1-4	TGTGCCAGCAGTGCCTCCGGGGGGAAAAAACTGTTTTTT	CASSASGGKKLFF
TRBV4-1	-	TRBJ1-5	TGCGCCAGCAGCCCTCGAGGGATCCCTAGTGGCAATCAGCCCCAGCATTTT	CASSPRGIPSGNQPQHF
TRBV19	-	TRBJ2-1	TGTGCCAGTAGCCGTTTTGAGGGCTTCGGTGAGCAGTTCTTC	CASSRFEGFGEQFF
TRBV7-3	TRBD2	TRBJ2-1	TGTGCCAGCAGCCTTAGCGGGAGGGGTTCCTACAATGAGCAGTTCTTC	CASSLSGRGSYNEQFF
TRBV6-4	-	TRBJ1-2	TGTGCCAGCAGAGGACAGTATGGCTACACCTTC	CASRGQYGYTF
TRBV6-6	TRBD1	TRBJ2-7	TGTGCCAGCAGAGCCGGACCGGGACAGGGTCTCTACGAGCAGTACTTC	CASRAGPGQGLYEQYF
TRBV15	-	TRBJ1-4	TGTGCCACCAGCAGGGACAAGGCGAAACTGTTTTTT	CATSRDKAKLFF
TRBV15	TRBD1	TRBJ1-1	TGTGCCACCAGCGGACTGACAGGGGAGAACACTGAAGCTTTCTTT	CATSGLTGENTEAFF
TRBV19	-	TRBJ1-2	TGTGCCAGTAGTCCACAGGGTGGGGACTATGGCTACACCTTC	CASSPQGGDYGYTF
TRBV7-6	TRBD2	TRBJ2-3	TGTGCCAGCAGTTATCGGACTAGCGGCGCAGATACGCAGTATTTT	CASSYRTSGADTQYF
TRBV13	TRBD1	TRBJ1-1	TGTGCCAGCAGCCCGGGACAGGACACCTCGAACACTGAAGCTTTCTTT	CASSPGQDTSNTEAFF